These T cell receptor beta chains were read from a single sample in a study of T-cell reconstitution after alpha-beta-depleted transplantation in children. TCRdb processed the PCR reads anew with MiXCR; each CDR3 protein has one entry. The sample lists under 300,000 distinct CDR3 sequences; under 14% were seen once. The input for sequencing was peripheral blood, taken 180 days after TCRalphabeta/CD19-depleted stem cell transplant. The receptors shown here come from a male patient under 10 years old who had a stem cell transplant for chronic granulomatous disease, so the T cells may come from the graft donor. CDR3s include the opening cysteine and the closing phenylalanine or tryptophan.

CDR3 length: 13; J gene: TRBJ1-1; V gene: TRBV14; CDR3 protein: CASSQGRGLQTFF
CDR3 length: 13; J gene: TRBJ1-5; V gene: TRBV20-1; CDR3 protein: CSAKSTGNQPQHF
CDR3 length: 15; J gene: TRBJ2-3; V gene: TRBV28; CDR3 protein: CASSLSQQFTDTQYF
CDR3 length: 12; J gene: TRBJ1-2; V gene: TRBV29-1; CDR3 protein: CSVEDRTRRYTF
CDR3 length: 15; J gene: TRBJ2-1; V gene: TRBV20-1; CDR3 protein: CSAETGTGSYNEQFF
CDR3 length: 14; J gene: TRBJ1-3; V gene: TRBV12-3/TRBV12-4; CDR3 protein: CARPVGGAGNTIYF
CDR3 length: 13; J gene: TRBJ1-4; V gene: TRBV12-3/TRBV12-4; CDR3 protein: CASGTAFNEKLFF
CDR3 length: 16; J gene: TRBJ2-1; V gene: TRBV7-2; CDR3 protein: CASSLASGTGGNEQFF
CDR3 length: 14; J gene: TRBJ2-7; V gene: TRBV7-9; CDR3 protein: CASSLDLGAYEQYF
CDR3 length: 14; J gene: TRBJ2-7; V gene: TRBV12-3/TRBV12-4; CDR3 protein: CASSEPGRVYEQYF
CDR3 length: 15; J gene: TRBJ2-1; V gene: TRBV7-3; CDR3 protein: CASSLRGGSYNEQFF
CDR3 length: 15; J gene: TRBJ2-7; V gene: TRBV11-2; CDR3 protein: CASSFTDDRAHEQYF
CDR3 length: 14; J gene: TRBJ2-4; V gene: TRBV5-1; CDR3 protein: CASSLEPRGNIQYF
CDR3 length: 15; J gene: TRBJ2-3; V gene: TRBV5-1; CDR3 protein: CASSLDLISTDTQYF
CDR3 length: 16; J gene: TRBJ2-7; V gene: TRBV10-3; CDR3 protein: CAIGRTDRGYSYEQYF
CDR3 length: 13; J gene: TRBJ1-4; V gene: TRBV30; CDR3 protein: CAWSVGRSEKLFF
CDR3 length: 13; J gene: TRBJ2-1; V gene: TRBV20-1; CDR3 protein: CSADKGLYNEQFF
CDR3 length: 14; J gene: TRBJ1-1; V gene: TRBV12-3/TRBV12-4; CDR3 protein: CASSPGQGPTEAFF
CDR3 length: 16; J gene: TRBJ2-3; V gene: TRBV27; CDR3 protein: CASRRLAGDLPDTQYF
CDR3 length: 12; J gene: TRBJ2-7; V gene: TRBV20-1; CDR3 protein: CSATDRGYEQYF